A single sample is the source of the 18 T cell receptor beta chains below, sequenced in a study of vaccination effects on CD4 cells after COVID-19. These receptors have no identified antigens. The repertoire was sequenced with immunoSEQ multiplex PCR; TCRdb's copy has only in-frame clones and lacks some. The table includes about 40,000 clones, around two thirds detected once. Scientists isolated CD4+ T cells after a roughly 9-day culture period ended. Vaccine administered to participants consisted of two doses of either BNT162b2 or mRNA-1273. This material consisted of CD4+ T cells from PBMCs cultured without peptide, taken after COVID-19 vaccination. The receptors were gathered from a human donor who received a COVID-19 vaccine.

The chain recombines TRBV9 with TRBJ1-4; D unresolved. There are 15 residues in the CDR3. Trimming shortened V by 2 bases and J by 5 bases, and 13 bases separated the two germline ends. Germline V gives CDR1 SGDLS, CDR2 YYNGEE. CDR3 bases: TGTGCCAGCAGCGTTCTCAGAGTGAGAAATGAAAAACTGTTTTTT. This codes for CASSVLRVRNEKLFF.

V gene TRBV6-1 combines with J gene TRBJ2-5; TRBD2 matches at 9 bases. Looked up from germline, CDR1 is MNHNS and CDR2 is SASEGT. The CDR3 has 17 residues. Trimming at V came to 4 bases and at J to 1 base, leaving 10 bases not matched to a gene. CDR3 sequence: CASSASLLAGAQETQYF. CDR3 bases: TGTGCCAGCAGTGCCAGCCTACTAGCGGGTGCCCAAGAGACCCAGTACTTC.

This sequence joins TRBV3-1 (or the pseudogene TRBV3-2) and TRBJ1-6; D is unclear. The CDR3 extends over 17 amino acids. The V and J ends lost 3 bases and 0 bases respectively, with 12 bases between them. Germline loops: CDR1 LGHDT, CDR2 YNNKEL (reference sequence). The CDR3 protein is CASSHSGLNSYNSPLHF. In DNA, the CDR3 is TGTGCCAGCAGCCATAGTGGTTTGAACTCCTATAATTCACCCCTCCACTTT.

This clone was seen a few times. The CDR3 spells CASSLSGGSYNEQFF. The DNA for the CDR3 is TGCGCCAGCAGCTTGTCAGGGGGCTCCTACAATGAGCAGTTCTTC. The rearrangement links TRBV5-1 to TRBJ2-1; 7 bases agree with TRBD1. The length of the CDR3 is 15 residues. Looked up from germline, CDR1 is SGHRS and CDR2 is YFSETQ. Trimming removed 1 base from V and 0 bases from J; junction bases left unmatched: 1.

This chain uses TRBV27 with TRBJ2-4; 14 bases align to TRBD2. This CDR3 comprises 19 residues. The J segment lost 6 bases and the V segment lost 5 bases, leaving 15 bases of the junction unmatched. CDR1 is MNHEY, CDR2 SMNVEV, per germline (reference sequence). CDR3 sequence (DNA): TGTGCCAGCAGTGAAAGGACTAGCGGGAGGCGCGGGTTTAGAAACATTCAGTACTTC. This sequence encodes CASSERTSGRRGFRNIQYF.

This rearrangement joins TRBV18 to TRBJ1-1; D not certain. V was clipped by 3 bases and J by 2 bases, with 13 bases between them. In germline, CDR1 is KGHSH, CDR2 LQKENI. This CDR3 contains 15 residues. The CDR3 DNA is TGTGCCAGCTCACCCTACGACCCTAGAAACACTGAAGCTTTCTTT. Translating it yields CASSPYDPRNTEAFF.

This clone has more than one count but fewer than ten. CDR3 bases: TGTGCCAGCAGCCCCCGGGAGACAGATACGCAGTATTTT. Protein: CASSPRETDTQYF. J is TRBJ2-3 and V is TRBV7-9, with D tentatively TRBD2 (6 bases). There are 13 residues in the CDR3. Per germline, CDR1 SEHNR and CDR2 FQNEAQ (reference sequence). The V end lost 5 bases, the J end lost 3 bases, and 9 bases lay between the germline ends.

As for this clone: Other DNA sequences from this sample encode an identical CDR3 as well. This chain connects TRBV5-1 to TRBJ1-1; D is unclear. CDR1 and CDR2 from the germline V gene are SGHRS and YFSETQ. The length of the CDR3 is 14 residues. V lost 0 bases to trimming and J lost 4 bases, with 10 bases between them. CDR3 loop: CASSLGGGGTEAFF. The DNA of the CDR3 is TGCGCCAGCAGCTTGGGGGGAGGTGGCACTGAAGCTTTCTTT.

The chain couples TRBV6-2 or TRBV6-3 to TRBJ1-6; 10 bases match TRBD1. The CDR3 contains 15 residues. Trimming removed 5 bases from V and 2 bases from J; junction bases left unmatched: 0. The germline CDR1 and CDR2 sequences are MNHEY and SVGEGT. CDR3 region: CASSDRGPYNSPLHF. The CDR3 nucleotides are TGTGCCAGCAGTGACAGGGGGCCCTATAATTCACCCCTCCACTTT.

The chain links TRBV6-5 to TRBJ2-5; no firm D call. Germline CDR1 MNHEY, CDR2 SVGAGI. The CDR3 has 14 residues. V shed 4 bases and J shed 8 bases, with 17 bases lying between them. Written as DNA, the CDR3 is TGTGCCAGCAGTTCTCCGGCACTATCGGCAACCCAGTACTTC. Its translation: CASSSPALSATQYF.

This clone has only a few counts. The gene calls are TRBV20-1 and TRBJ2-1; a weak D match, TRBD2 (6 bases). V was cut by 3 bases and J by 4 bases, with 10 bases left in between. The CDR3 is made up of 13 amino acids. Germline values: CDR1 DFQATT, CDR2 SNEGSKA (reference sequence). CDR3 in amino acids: CSASRAGYNEQFF. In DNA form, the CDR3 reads TGCAGTGCTAGTCGGGCGGGATACAATGAGCAGTTCTTC.

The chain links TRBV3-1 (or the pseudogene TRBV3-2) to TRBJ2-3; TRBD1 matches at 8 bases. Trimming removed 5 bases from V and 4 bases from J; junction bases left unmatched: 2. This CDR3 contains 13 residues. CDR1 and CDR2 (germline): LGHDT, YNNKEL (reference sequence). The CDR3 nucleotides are TGTGCCAGCAGCAACAGGGGGGCAGATACGCAGTATTTT. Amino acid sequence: CASSNRGADTQYF.

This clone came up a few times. The CDR3 DNA is TGTGCCAGCACTCAAAGCTCTGGAAACACCATATATTTT. Protein: CASTQSSGNTIYF. The chain joins TRBV6-5 to TRBJ1-3; D not certain. Germline V gene sequence: CDR1 MNHEY, CDR2 SVGAGI. The length of the CDR3 is 13 residues. The V end lost 7 bases, the J end lost 0 bases, and 7 bases lay between the germline ends.

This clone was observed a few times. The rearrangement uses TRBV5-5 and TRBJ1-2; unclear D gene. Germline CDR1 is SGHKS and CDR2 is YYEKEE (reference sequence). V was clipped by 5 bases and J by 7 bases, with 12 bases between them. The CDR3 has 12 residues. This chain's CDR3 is CASSNRHPGYTF. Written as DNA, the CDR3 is TGTGCCAGCAGTAATCGGCATCCTGGCTACACCTTC.

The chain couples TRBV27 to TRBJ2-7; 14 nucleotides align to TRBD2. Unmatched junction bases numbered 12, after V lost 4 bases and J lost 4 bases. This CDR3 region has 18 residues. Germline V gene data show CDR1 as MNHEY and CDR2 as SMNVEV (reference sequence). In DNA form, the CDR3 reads TGTGCCAGCAGTTCCTATGGGGGGACTAGCGGGAGTTGGTACGAGCAGTACTTC. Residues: CASSSYGGTSGSWYEQYF.

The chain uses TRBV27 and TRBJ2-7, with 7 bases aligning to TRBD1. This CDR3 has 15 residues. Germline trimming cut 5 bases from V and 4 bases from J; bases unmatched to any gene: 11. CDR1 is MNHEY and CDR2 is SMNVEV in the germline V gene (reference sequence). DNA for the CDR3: TGTGCCAGCAGTCTGCTTCCCGGGACAGATTACGAGCAGTACTTC. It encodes CASSLLPGTDYEQYF.

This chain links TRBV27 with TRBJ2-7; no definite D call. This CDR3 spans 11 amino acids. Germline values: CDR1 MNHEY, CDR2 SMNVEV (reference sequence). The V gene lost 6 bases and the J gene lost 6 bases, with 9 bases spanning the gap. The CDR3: CASRRAGEQYF. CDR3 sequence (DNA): TGTGCCAGCAGAAGGGCAGGCGAGCAGTACTTC.

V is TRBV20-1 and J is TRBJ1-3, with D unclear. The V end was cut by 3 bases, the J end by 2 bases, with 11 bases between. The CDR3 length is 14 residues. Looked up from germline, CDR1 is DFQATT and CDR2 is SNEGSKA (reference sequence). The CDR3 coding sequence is TGCAGTGCTAGTAGTCAGAACACTGGAAACACCATATATTTT. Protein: CSASSQNTGNTIYF.